Sequencing of this TCR beta chain was carried out in a study of cytomegalovirus exposure and HLA in healthy donors. Notes on the study in general: Association of 16,951 TCR beta sequences with HLA alleles was found at 0.05 false discovery rate in a later analysis. Per published accounts, TCR beta sequences correctly predicted the HLA-A and HLA-B alleles of most subjects.

PCR employed 60 Vbeta and 13 Jbeta primers. Sequencing was performed with immunoSEQ multiplex PCR; in TCRdb, only in-frame clones are kept and a portion is missing. This table has about 200,000 clones, around 78% appearing once. The CDR3 runs 17 residues. The trim removed 3 bases at V and 1 base at J, leaving 12 bases unmatched. The germline gives CDR1 SGHNT, CDR2 YYREEE (reference sequence). As regards this clone: Its antigen is still unknown.

The genes are TRBV5-4 and TRBJ1-1; 7 nucleotides match TRBD1. The receptor comes from a man aged 30 to 39 in good health and CMV-seronegative. The sample taken for sequencing was PBMCs. The CDR3 loop reads CASSWGQTIGGNTEAFF. Written as DNA, the CDR3 is TGTGCCAGCAGCTGGGGACAGACGATAGGTGGGAACACTGAAGCTTTCTTT. The full variable domain, with the rest looked up from reference TRBV5-4 and TRBJ1-1, is ETGVTQSPTHLIKTRGQQVTLRCSSQSGHNTVSWYQQALGQGPQFIFQYYREEENGRGNFPPRFSGLQFPNYSSELNVNALELDDSALYLCASSWGQTIGGNTEAFFGQGTRLTVV.